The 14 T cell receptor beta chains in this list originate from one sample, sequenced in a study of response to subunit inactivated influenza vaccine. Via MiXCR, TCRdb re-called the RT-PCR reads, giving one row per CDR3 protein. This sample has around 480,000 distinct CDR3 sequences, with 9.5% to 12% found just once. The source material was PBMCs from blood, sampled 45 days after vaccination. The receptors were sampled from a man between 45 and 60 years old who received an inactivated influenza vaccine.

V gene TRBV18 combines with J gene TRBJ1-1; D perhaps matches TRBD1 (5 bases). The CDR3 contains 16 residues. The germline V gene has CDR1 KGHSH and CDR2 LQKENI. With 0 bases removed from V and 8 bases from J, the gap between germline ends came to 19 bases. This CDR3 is CASSPPGRASPLEAFF. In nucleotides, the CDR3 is TGTGCCAGCTCACCACCTGGCAGGGCGTCGCCTCTAGAAGCTTTCTTT.

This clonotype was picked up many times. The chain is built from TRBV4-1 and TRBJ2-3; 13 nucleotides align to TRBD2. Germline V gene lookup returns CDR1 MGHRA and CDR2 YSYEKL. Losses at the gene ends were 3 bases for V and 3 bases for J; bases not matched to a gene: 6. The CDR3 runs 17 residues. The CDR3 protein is CASSHRLAGGRTDTQYF. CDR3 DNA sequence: TGCGCCAGCAGCCACCGACTAGCGGGGGGTAGAACAGATACGCAGTATTTT.

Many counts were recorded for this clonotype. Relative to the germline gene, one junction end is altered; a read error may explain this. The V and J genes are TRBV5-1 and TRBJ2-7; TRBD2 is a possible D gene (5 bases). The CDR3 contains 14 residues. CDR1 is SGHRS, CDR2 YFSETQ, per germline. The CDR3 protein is CASSLAGSSYEQYF. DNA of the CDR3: TGTGCCAGCAGCTTGGCGGGTAGCTCCTACGAGCAGTACTTC.

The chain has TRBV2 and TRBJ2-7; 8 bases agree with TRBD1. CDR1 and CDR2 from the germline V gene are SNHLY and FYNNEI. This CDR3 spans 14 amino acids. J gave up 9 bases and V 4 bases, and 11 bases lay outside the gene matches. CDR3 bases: TGTGCCAGCAGTGGCCCAAACGACAGGGGAGGGCAGTACTTC. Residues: CASSGPNDRGGQYF. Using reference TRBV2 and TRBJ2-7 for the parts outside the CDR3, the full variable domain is EPEVTQTPSHQVTQMGQEVILRCVPISNHLYFYWYRQILGQKVEFLVSFYNNEISEKSEIFDDQFSVERPDGSNFTLKIRSTKLEDSAMYFCASSGPNDRGGQYFGPGTRLTVT.

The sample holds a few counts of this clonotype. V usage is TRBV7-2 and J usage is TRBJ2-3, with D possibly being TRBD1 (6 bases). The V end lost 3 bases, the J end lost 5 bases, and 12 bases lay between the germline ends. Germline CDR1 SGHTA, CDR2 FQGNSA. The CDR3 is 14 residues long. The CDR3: CASSLVQGLDTQYF. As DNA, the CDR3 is TGTGCCAGCAGCTTGGTACAGGGATTAGATACGCAGTATTTT.

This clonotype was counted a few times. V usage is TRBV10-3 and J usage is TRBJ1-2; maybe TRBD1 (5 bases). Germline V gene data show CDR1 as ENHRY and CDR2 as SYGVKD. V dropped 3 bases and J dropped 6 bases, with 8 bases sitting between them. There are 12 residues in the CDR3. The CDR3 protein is CAISEIGDGYTF. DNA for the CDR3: TGTGCCATCAGTGAAATAGGGGATGGCTACACCTTC.

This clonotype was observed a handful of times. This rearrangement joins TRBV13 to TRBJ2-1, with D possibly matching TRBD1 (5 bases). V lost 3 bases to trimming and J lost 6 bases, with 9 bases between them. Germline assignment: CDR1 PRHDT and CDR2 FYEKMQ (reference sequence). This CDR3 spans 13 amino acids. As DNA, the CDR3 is TGTGCCAGCAGCTTTAGGGGCTTCAATGAGCAGTTCTTC. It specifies CASSFRGFNEQFF.

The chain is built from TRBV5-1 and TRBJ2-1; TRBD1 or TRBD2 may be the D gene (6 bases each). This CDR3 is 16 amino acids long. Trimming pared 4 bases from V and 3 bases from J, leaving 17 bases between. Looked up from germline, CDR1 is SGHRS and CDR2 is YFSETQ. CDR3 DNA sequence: TGCGCCAGCAGCCGTAAAACGGGGGCCGACTACAATGAGCAGTTCTTC. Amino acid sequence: CASSRKTGADYNEQFF. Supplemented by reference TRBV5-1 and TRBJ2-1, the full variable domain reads KAGVTQTPRYLIKTRGQQVTLSCSPISGHRSVSWYQQTPGQGLQFLFEYFSETQRNKGNFPGRFSGRQFSNSRSEMNVSTLELGDSALYLCASSRKTGADYNEQFFGPGTRLTVL.

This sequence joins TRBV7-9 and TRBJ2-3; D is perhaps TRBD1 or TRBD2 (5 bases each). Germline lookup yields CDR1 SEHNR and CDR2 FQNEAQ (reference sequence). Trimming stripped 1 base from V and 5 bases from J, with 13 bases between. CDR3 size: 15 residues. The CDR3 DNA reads TGTGCCAGCAGCTTAGGTGGGGCCCGGGGAGATACGCAGTATTTT. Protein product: CASSLGGARGDTQYF. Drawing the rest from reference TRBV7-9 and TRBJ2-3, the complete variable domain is DTGVSQNPRHKITKRGQNVTFRCDPISEHNRLYWYRQTLGQGPEFLTYFQNEAQLEKSRLLSDRFSAERPKGSFSTLEIQRTEQGDSAMYLCASSLGGARGDTQYFGPGTRLTVL.

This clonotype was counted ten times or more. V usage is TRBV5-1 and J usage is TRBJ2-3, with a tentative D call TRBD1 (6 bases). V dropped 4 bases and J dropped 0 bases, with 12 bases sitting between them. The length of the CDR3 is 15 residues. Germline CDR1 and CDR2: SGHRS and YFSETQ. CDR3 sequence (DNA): TGCGCCAGCAGCCCGACAGGATCTAGCACAGATACGCAGTATTTT. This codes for CASSPTGSSTDTQYF.

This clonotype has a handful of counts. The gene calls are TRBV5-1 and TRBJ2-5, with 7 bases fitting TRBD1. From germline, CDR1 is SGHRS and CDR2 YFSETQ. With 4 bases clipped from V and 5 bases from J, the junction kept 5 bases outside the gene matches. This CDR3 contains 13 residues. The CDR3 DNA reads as TGCGCCAGCAGCCCGACAGGGACGGAGACCCAGTACTTC. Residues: CASSPTGTETQYF.

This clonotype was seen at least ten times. The CDR3 reads CASSLWTESNEQFF. CDR3 in DNA: TGTGCCAGCAGCCTATGGACAGAAAGCAATGAGCAGTTCTTC. The gene calls are TRBV7-2 and TRBJ2-1; maybe TRBD1 (6 bases). V was shortened by 5 bases and J by 6 bases, with 14 bases between the two germline ends. Germline loops: CDR1 SGHTA, CDR2 FQGNSA. This CDR3 has 14 residues.

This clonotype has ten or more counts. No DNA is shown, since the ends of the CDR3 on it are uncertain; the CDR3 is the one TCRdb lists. CDR3 region: CASSSSGGFYEQYF. This chain uses TRBV6-2 or TRBV6-3 with TRBJ2-7; the table assigns TRBD2, which was not confirmed against the DNA. Germline V gene sequence: CDR1 MNHEY, CDR2 SVGEGT. The CDR3 has 14 amino acids, counting both end residues.

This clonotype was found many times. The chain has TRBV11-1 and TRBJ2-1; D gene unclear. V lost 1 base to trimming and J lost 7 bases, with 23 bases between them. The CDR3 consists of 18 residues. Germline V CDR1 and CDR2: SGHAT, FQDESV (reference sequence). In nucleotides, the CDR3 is TGTGCCAGCAGCTTAGATTTGTGGTTAACTCCAGGTCGGAATGAGCAGTTCTTC. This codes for CASSLDLWLTPGRNEQFF.